A single T cell receptor beta chain is shown here with its context. There is no known antigen for this receptor. Per-nucleotide qualities are absent, and no much larger clonotype sits a single base away. The data were taken from a study of blood T cell repertoires in COVID-19 (dated by TCRdb to about 2020). Context from the whole study: The collaborator samples originated in the United States, Italy and Spain and spanned the acute and convalescent phases of COVID-19. The material from the prospective study consisted of cDNA or gDNA derived from T cells, B-cell-depleted T cells, or PBMCs. The dataset comprised deeply sampled blood TCRbeta repertoires from subjects exposed to, actively infected with, or recovered from COVID-19. The repertoires were made available in a free public database intended to serve as a resource for research on the immune response to SARS-CoV-2. The samples were drawn from the first 160 participants of the ongoing ImmuneRACE study and from under 1,500 subjects provided by 6 global collaborators. The sample metadata nearly always contained a de-identified subject ID, COVID-19 status, age in years and sex. Where available, HLA class I and class II types were taken from metadata supplied by the sample provider and were not determined by assay-based typing.

Overall results and qualifications from the work: The amount of clinical and demographic metadata varied by source and participant and was provided uncurated.

The immunoSEQ Assay, a bias-controlled multiplex PCR, was used to amplify TCRbeta CDR3 regions from genomic DNA. The published analysis was carried out like this. The number of nucleated cells in each sample was estimated by amplification of reference gene primers within the assay. To quantify the absolute abundance of each unique TCRbeta CDR3 rearrangement, sequence reads were collapsed and filtered. For each sample, productive Simpson clonality was calculated as the square root of Simpson's diversity index across productive rearrangements. Sourced from immuneACCESS, this table was stored by TCRdb with only in-frame sequences that have V and J called. A share of the clones is absent; for the studies checked, an unresolved V gene accounts for under half, and the remainder has no known explanation. V and J calls and clone size are given by that table; D and trimming were obtained from the DNA. The sample table contains 140,000 to 150,000 clones; only one count was recorded for approximately 80% of them. The leading ten clones occupy around 3.7% of the sample.

Another Seattle source contributed samples from volunteer blood donors who had recovered from COVID-19. Each collaborating institution followed its own protocols to collect whole blood in K2EDTA tubes. For TCRbeta analysis, collaborators shipped samples in one of three forms: frozen whole blood, isolated PBMCs, or DNA extracted from either of those sample types. The CDR3 sequence holds 13 residues, the cysteine and phenylalanine included. Left in the record is the CDR3 DNA by itself, 39 bases read in frame from the first base. V and J lose 3 bases and 6 bases, and a span of 8 bases separates them. CDR1 and CDR2 are drawn from the germline V gene: KGHSH, LQKENI.

Material for sequencing was peripheral blood. This clonotype originated in a man between 65 and 79 years old who had recovered from COVID-19. This receptor chain uses TRBV18 and TRBJ2-2; tentative D gene TRBD1, with 5 bases matching. For the CDR3, the sequence is CASSPVQAGELFF. The sequenced DNA is TGTGCCAGCTCACCCGTACAGGCCGGGGAGCTGTTTTTT.